This is a list of T cell receptor beta chains from one sample in a study of blood T cell repertoires in COVID-19. TCRdb keeps only in-frame clones here, not all; method: immunoSEQ multiplex PCR. The profile shows some 290,000 clones, roughly 90% of them singletons. Sequencing used peripheral blood. The receptors derive from a woman in her twenties or thirties with COVID-19, enrolled during active disease. The CDR3 runs from the conserved cysteine through the conserved F or W. The D gene is left open where the match is weak. Clone size is not always given. Where it is, it says once, few, many or a class for expanded clones.

>TRBV28|TRBD1|TRBJ1-4|NA|15
TGTGCCAGCAGTGTAGGGGACAGGGGATTTCAAAAACTGTTTTTT
CASSVGDRGFQKLFF
>TRBV15|TRBD2|TRBJ2-7|NA|17
TGTGCCACCAGCAGTGGGTCTGGGAGGGCCCCATCGAACGAGCAGTACTTC
CATSSGSGRAPSNEQYF
>TRBV7-8|NA|TRBJ1-1|NA|15
TGTGCCAGCAGCTTAGGTTACAGGGCGGACACTGAAGCTTTCTTT
CASSLGYRADTEAFF
>TRBV3-1/TRBV3-2|NA|TRBJ1-3|NA|15
TGTGCCAGCAGCCAGGAGGGTCGCTCTGGAAACACCATATATTTT
CASSQEGRSGNTIYF
>TRBV19|TRBD2|TRBJ2-1|NA|15
TGTGCCAGTAGAGTAGGACTAGCGGGAGAGTATGAGCAGTTCTTC
CASRVGLAGEYEQFF
>TRBV28|TRBD1|TRBJ1-5|NA|15
TGTGCCAGCAGTCTTTTGGGACAGGGGGATCAGCCCCAGCATTTT
CASSLLGQGDQPQHF
>TRBV10-1|TRBD2|TRBJ2-1|NA|15
TGCGCCAGCATCACAGCGGGAGACCCCTACAATGAGCAGTTCTTC
CASITAGDPYNEQFF
>TRBV16|NA|TRBJ1-5|NA|16
TGTGCCAGCAGCCAATCGGAGCGGGGGTCCAATCAGCCCCAGCATTTT
CASSQSERGSNQPQHF
>TRBV3-1/TRBV3-2|NA|TRBJ1-1|NA|16
TGTGCCAGCAGCCAAGATCCGTGGACAGTGAACACTGAAGCTTTCTTT
CASSQDPWTVNTEAFF
>TRBV7-2|TRBD1|TRBJ1-1|NA|14
TGTGCCAGCAGCTTAGACAGGGGGCTAACTGAAGCTTTCTTT
CASSLDRGLTEAFF
>TRBV7-9|TRBD1|TRBJ1-5|few|16
TGTGCCAGCAGCTTAAGTGGACAGGGGGATTATCAGCCCCAGCATTTT
CASSLSGQGDYQPQHF
>TRBV6-5|NA|TRBJ2-3|few|14
TGTGCCAGCAGTTACGGGGGGAGCACAGATACGCAGTATTTT
CASSYGGSTDTQYF
>TRBV7-2|NA|TRBJ1-2|NA|15
TGTGCCAGCAGCCTCCGGGGGGATCCCACCTATGGCTACACCTTC
CASSLRGDPTYGYTF
>TRBV4-3|NA|TRBJ1-6|NA|16
TGCGCCAGCAGCCAAGCCTTGACTCCTAGGGGATCACCCCTCCACTTT
CASSQALTPRGSPLHF
>TRBV6-5|TRBD1|TRBJ2-5|NA|14
TGTGCCAGCATATGGACAGGGGGGTCCGAGACCCAGTACTTC
CASIWTGGSETQYF
>TRBV7-9|TRBD2|TRBJ2-4|NA|15
TGTGCCAGCAGCCCTGGGACTAGCCGAATGAACATTCAGTACTTC
CASSPGTSRMNIQYF
>TRBV7-8|TRBD2|TRBJ2-6|NA|17
TGTGCCAGCAGCTTACAGGGCGGGAGGATCGGGGCCAACGTCCTGACTTTC
CASSLQGGRIGANVLTF
>TRBV5-4|TRBD2|TRBJ2-3|once|16
TGTGCCAGCAGCGAAGGGAGGGTGGCTATTACAGATACGCAGTATTTT
CASSEGRVAITDTQYF
>TRBV30|TRBD1|TRBJ1-6|NA|14
TGTGCCTGGAGTGTAGGTGGACAGGGGTTATCCCTCCACTTT
CAWSVGGQGLSLHF
>TRBV7-2|NA|TRBJ1-1|few|14
TGTGCCAGCAGCACGGGGGTCCCCCCCACTGAAGCTTTCTTT
CASSTGVPPTEAFF
>TRBV4-3|TRBD1|TRBJ2-7|NA|13
TGCGCCAGCAGCCACCGGACAGGGATCGAGCAGTACTTC
CASSHRTGIEQYF